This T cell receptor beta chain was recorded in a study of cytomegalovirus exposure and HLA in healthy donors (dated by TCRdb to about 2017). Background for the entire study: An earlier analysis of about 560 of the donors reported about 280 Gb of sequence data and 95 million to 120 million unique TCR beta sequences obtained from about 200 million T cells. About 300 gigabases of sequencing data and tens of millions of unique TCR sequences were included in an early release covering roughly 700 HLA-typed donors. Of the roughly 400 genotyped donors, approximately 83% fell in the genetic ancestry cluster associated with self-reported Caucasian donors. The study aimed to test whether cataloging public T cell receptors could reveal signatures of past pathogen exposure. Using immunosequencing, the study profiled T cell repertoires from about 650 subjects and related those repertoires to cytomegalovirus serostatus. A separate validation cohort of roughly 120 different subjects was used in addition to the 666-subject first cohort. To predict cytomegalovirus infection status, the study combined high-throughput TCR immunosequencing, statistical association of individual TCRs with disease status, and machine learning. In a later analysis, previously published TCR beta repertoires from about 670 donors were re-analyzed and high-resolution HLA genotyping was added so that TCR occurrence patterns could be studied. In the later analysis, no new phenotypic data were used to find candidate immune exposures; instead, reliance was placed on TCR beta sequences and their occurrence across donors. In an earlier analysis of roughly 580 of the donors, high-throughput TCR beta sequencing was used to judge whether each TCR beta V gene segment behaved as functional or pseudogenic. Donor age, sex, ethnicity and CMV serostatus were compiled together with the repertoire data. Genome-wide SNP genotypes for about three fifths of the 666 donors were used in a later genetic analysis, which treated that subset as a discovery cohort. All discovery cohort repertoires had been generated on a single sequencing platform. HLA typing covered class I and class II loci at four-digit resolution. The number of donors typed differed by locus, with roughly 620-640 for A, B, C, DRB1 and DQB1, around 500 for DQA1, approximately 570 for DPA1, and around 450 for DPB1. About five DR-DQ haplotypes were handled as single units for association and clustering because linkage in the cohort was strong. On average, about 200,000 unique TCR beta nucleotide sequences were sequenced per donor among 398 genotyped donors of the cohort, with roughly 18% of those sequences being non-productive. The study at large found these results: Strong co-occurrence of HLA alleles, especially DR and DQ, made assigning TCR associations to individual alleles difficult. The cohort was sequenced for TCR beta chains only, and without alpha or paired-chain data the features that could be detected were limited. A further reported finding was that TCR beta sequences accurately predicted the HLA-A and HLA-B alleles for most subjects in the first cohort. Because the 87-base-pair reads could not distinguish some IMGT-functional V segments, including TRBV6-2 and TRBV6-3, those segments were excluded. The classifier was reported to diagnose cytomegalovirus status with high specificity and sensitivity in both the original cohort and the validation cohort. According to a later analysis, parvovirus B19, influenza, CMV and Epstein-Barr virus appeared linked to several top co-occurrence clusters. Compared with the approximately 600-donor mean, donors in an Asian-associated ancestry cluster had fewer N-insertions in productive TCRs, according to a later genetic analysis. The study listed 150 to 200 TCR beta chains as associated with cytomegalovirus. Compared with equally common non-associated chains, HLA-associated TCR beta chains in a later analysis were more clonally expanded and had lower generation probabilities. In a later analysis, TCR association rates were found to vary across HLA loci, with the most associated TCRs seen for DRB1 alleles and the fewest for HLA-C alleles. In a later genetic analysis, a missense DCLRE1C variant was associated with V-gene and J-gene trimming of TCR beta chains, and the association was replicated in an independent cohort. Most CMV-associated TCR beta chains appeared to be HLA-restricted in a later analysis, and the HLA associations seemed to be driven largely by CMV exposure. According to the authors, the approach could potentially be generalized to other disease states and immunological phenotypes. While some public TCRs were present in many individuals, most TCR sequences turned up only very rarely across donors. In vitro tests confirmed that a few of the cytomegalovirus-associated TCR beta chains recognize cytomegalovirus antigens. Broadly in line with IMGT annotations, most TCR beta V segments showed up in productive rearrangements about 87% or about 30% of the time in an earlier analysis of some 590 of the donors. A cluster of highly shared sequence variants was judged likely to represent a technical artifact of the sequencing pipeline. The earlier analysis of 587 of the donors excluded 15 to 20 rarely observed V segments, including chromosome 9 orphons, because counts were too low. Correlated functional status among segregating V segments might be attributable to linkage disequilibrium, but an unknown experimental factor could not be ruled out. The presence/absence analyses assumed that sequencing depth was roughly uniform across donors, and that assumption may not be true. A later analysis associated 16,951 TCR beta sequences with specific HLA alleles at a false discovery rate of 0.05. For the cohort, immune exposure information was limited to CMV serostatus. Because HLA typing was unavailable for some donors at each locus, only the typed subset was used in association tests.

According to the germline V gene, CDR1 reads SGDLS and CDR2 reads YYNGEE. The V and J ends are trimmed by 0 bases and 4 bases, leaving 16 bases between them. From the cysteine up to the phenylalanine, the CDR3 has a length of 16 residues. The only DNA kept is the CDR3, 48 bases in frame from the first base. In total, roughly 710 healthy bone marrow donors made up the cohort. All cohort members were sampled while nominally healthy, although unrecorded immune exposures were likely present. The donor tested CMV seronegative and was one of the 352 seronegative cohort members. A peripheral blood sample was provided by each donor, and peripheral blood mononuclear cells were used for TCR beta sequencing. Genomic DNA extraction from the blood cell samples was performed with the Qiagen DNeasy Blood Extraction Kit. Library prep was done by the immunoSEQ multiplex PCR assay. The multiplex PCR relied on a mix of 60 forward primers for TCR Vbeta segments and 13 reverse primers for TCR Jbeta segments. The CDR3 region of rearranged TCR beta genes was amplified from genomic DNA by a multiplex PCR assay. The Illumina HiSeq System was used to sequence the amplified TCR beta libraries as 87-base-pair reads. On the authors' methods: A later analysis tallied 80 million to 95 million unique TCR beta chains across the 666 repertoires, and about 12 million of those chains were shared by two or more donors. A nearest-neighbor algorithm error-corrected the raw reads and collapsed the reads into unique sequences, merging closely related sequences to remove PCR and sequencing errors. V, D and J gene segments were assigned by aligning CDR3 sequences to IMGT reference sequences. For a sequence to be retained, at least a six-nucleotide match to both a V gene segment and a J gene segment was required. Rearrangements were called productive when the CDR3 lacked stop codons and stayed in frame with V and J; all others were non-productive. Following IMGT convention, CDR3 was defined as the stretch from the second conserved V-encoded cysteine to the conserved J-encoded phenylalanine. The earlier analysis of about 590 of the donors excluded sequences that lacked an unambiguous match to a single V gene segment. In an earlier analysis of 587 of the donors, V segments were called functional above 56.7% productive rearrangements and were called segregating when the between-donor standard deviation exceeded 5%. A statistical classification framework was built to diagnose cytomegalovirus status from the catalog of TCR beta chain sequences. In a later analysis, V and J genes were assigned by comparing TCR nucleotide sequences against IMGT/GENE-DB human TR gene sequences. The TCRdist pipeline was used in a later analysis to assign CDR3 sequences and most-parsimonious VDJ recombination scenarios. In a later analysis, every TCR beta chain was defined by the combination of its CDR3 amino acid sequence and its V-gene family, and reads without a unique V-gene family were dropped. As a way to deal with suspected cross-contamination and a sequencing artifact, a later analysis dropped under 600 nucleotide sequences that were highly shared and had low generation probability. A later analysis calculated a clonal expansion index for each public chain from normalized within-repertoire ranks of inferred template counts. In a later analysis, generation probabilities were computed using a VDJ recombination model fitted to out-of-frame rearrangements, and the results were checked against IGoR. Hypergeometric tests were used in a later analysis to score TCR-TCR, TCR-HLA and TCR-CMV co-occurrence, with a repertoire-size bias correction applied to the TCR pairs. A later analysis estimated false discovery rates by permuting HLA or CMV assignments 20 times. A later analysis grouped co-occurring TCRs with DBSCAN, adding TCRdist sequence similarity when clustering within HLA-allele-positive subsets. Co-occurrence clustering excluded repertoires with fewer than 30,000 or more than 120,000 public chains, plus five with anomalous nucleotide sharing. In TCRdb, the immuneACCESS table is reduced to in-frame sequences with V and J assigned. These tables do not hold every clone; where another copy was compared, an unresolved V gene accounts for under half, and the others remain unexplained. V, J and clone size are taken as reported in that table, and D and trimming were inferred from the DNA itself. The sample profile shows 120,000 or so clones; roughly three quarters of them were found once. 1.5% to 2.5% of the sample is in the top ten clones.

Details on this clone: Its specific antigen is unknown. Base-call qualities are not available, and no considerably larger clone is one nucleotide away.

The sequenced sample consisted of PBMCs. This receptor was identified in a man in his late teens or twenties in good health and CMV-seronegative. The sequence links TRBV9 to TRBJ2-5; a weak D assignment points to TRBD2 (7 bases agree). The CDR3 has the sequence CASSVGAGGGRETQYF. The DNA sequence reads TGTGCCAGCAGCGTAGGAGCTGGGGGGGGGCGAGAGACCCAGTACTTC.